This section outlines one T cell receptor beta chain sequence together with its context. What it binds is unknown. Diagnosis of hyperthyroidism was new in patients aged 18 to 65, and its duration was under 2 months. Diagnosis relied on clinical symptoms, serum thyroxine and TRAb, thyroid ultrasound and orbital computed tomography. TCR beta CDR3 regions were amplified from RNA transcripts. The TCR CDR3 was amplified in a first-round RT-PCR using the HTBI primer set. TCRdb re-called the multiplex PCR reads through MiXCR, storing one row per CDR3 protein. The table includes about 610,000 distinct CDR3 sequences, just over 45% detected once. The CDR3 length is 16 residues. The germline CDR1 and CDR2 sequences are SQVTM and ANQGSEA. Trimming removed 3 bases from V and 4 bases from J, with 19 bases in between. This sample was taken from a study of T cells in Graves' hyperthyroidism and ophthalmopathy. Overall study results and limits: Most expanded thyroid clonotypes above 0.001 also appeared in blood. Ophthalmopathy prediction by the model preceded onset by a median approximately 5.9 months.

V is TRBV29-1 and J is TRBJ2-1; D unclear. Sequencing used peripheral blood or thyroid tissue (not recorded which). This sequence originates from a woman aged 18-29 years with Graves' hyperthyroidism. CDR3 DNA: TGCAGCGTTGAGGGGTCAAAGTGGCAGGAGTACAATGAGCAGTTCTTC. This translates into CSVEGSKWQEYNEQFF.